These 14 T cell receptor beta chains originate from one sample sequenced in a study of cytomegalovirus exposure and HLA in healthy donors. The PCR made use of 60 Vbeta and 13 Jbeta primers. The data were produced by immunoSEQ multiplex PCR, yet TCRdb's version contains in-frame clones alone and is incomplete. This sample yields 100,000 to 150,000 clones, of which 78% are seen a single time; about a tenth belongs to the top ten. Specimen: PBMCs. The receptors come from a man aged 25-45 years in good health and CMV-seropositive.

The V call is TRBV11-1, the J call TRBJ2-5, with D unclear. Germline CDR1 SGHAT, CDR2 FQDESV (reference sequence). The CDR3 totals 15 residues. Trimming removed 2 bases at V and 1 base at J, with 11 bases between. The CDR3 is CASSLSQLSQETQYF. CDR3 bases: TGTGCCAGCAGCTTATCGCAACTGAGCCAAGAGACCCAGTACTTC.

CDR3 sequence (DNA): TGCGCCAGCACCCTCGGACTAGCGGGCTACAATGAGCAGTTCTTC. Its protein is CASTLGLAGYNEQFF. The chain employs TRBV5-1 and TRBJ2-1; TRBD2 matches 11 bases. Losses at the gene ends were 6 bases for V and 3 bases for J; bases not matched to a gene: 5. Germline V lookup: CDR1 SGHRS, CDR2 YFSETQ. This CDR3 has 15 amino acids.

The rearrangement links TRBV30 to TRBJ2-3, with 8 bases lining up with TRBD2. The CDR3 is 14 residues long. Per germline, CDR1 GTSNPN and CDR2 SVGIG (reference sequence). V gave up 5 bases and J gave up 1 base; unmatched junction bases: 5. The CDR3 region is CAWGKLAGTDTQYF. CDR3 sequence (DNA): TGTGCCTGGGGTAAACTAGCGGGCACAGATACGCAGTATTTT.

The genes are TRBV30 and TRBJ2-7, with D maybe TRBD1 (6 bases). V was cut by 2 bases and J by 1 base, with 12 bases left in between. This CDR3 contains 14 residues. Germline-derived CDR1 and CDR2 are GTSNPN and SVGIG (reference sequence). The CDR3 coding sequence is TGTGCCTGGAGTAGGTGGACAGCTTCCTACGAGCAGTACTTC. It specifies CAWSRWTASYEQYF.

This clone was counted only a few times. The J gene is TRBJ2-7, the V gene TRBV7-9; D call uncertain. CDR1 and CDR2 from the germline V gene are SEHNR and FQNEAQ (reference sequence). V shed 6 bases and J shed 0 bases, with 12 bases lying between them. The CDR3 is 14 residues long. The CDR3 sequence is CASSYSLNSYEQYF. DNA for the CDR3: TGTGCCAGCAGTTACAGTCTGAACTCCTACGAGCAGTACTTC. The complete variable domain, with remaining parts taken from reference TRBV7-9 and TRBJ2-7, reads DTGVSQNPRHKITKRGQNVTFRCDPISEHNRLYWYRQTLGQGPEFLTYFQNEAQLEKSRLLSDRFSAERPKGSFSTLEIQRTEQGDSAMYLCASSYSLNSYEQYFGPGTRLTVT.

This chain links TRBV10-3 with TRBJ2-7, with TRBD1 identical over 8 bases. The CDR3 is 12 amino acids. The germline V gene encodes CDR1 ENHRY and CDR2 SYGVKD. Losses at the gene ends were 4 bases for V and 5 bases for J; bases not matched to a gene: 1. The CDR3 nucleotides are TGTGCCATCAGTGGGACAGGGAACGAGCAGTACTTC. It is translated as CAISGTGNEQYF.

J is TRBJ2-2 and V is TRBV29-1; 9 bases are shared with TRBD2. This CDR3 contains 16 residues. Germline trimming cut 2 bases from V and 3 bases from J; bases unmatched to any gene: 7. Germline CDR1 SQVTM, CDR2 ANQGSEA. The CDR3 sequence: CSVEPLAGSHTGELFF. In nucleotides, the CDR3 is TGCAGCGTTGAACCGCTAGCGGGAAGCCACACCGGGGAGCTGTTTTTT.

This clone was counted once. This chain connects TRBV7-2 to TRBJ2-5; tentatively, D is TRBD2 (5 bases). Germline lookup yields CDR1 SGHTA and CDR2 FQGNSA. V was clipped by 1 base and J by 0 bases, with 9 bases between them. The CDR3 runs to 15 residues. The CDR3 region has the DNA TGTGCCAGCAGCTTAGTTGCGGGTTACCAAGAGACCCAGTACTTC. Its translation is CASSLVAGYQETQYF. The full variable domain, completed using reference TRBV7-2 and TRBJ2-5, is GAGVSQSPSNKVTEKGKDVELRCDPISGHTALYWYRQSLGQGLEFLIYFQGNSAPDKSGLPSDRFSAERTGGSVSTLTIQRTQQEDSAVYLCASSLVAGYQETQYFGPGTRLLVL.

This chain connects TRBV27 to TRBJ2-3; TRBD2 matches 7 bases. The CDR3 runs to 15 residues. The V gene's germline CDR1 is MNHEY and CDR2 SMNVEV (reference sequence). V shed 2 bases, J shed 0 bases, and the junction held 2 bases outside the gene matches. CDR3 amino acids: CASSLPAGSTDTQYF. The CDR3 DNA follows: TGTGCCAGCAGTTTACCAGCGGGGAGCACAGATACGCAGTATTTT.

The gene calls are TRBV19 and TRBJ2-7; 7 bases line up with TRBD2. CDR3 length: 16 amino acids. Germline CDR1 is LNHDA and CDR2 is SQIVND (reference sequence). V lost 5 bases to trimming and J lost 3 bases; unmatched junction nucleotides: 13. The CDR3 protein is CASSFRPWGGSYEQYF. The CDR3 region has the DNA TGTGCCAGTAGTTTCCGGCCCTGGGGGGGTAGCTACGAGCAGTACTTC.

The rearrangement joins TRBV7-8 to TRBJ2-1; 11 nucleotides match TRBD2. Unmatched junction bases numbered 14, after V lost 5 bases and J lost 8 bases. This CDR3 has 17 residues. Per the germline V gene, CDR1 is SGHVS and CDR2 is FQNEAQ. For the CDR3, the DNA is TGTGCCAGCAGCACGGGGACTAGCGGATATTTGGTCGATGAGCAGTTCTTC. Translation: CASSTGTSGYLVDEQFF.

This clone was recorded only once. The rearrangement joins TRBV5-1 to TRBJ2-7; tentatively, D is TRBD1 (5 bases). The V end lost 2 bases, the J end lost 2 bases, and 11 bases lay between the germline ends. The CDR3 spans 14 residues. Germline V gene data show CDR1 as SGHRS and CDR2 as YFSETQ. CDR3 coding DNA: TGCGCCAGCAGCTTACAGGTGGGCCCCTACGAGCAGTACTTC. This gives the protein CASSLQVGPYEQYF.

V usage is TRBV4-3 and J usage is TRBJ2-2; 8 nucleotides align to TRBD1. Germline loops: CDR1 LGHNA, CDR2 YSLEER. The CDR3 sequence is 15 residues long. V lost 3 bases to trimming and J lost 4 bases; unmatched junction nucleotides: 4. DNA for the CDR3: TGCGCCAGCAGCCATGACAGGGGCACCACCGGGGAGCTGTTTTTT. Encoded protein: CASSHDRGTTGELFF.

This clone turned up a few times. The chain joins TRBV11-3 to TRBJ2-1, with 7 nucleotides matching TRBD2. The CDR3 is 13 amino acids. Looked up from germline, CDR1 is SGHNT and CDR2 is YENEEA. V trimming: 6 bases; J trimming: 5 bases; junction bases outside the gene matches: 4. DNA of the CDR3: TGTGCCAGCAGGGGAGGGTTGAACAATGAGCAGTTCTTC. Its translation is CASRGGLNNEQFF.